Listed here is a single T cell receptor (beta chain). Its antigen is unidentified. The data belong to a study of cytotoxic CD8 clonotypes in ibrutinib-treated CLL. Whole-study results and caveats: Clonotypes that were public were uncommon, and they contracted or stayed stable on treatment. Clonality showed a rise at ibrutinib response that reversed toward baseline at progression. Baseline clonality, higher than in age-matched healthy donors, tracked circulating CD8+ T-cell counts.

This CDR3 region has 14 residues. V was clipped by 5 bases and J by 2 bases, with 11 bases between them. Germline V gene data show CDR1 as SGHVS and CDR2 as FQNEAQ. Cryopreserved PBMCs provided approximately 1.9 micrograms of genomic DNA for the TCR beta libraries. Profiling relied on immunoSEQ multiplex PCR, and the TCRdb table lists in-frame clones only, not all of them. This sample carries 35,000 or so clones, about two thirds of them seen once, and the ten largest clones take approximately 15%. The chain couples TRBV7-8 to TRBJ2-3, with D possibly matching TRBD1 (5 bases). Material: PBMCs, obtained at disease progression, from a patient treated with ibrutinib. The clonotype comes from a human donor with chronic lymphocytic leukemia. CDR3 coding DNA: TGTGCCAGCAGCCCCAGGGCCTACACAGATACGCAGTATTTT. Its translation: CASSPRAYTDTQYF. Using reference TRBV7-8 and TRBJ2-3 for the parts outside the CDR3, the full variable domain is GAGVSQSPRYKVAKRGQDVALRCDPISGHVSLFWYQQALGQGPEFLTYFQNEAQLDKSGLPSDRFFAERPEGSVSTLKIQRTQQEDSAVYLCASSPRAYTDTQYFGPGTRLTVL.